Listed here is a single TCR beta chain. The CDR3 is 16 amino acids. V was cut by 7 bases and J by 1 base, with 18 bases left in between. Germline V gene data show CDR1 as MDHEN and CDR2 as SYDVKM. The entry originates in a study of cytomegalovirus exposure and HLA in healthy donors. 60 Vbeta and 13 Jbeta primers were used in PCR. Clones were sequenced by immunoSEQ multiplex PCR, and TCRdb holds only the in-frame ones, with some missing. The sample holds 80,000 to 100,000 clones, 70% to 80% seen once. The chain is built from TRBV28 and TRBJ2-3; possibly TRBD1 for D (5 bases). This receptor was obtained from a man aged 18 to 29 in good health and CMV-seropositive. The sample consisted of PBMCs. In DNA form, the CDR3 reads TGTGCCAGCACCGGTCCCAGGGCTGGGGGCACAGATACGCAGTATTTT. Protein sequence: CASTGPRAGGTDTQYF.